This TCR beta chain came from a study of memory CD4+ T cells and cytomegalovirus serostatus. The repertoire was sequenced with immunoSEQ multiplex PCR; TCRdb's copy has only in-frame clones and lacks some. Counted here are around 41,000 clones, less than 80% occurring once; the ten biggest clones make up about 6.8%. Single viable CD3+CD4+CD8-CD45RO+ cells were sorted as the memory CD4+ T cells. Trimming removed 3 bases from V and 1 base from J; junction bases left unmatched: 2. Germline CDR1 reads KGHSH; CDR2 reads LQKENI. The CDR3 length is 16 residues. The V gene is TRBV18, the J gene TRBJ2-1, with 11 bases matching TRBD2. Sequenced input: memory CD4+ T cells from blood. The TCR originated in an adult in good health and CMV-seronegative. The CDR3, as DNA: TGTGCCAGCTCACCCTCTAGCGGGAGGTCCTACAATGAGCAGTTCTTC. Protein product: CASSPSSGRSYNEQFF.